Listed here are 31 T cell receptor beta chains from one sample, sequenced in a study of neurological immune-mediated disorders. TCRdb re-analysed the 5' RACE reads in MiXCR, keeping a single row per CDR3 protein. The table shows 40,000 to 45,000 distinct CDR3 sequences, with about 6% occurring only once. Sequenced material: CD4+ T cells from blood. Every receptor here comes from a woman in her forties in good health.

The table lists this clonotype with many counts. The chain links TRBV29-1 to TRBJ2-1; D uncertain. The V gene lost 5 bases and the J gene lost 4 bases, with 12 bases spanning the gap. Germline values: CDR1 SQVTM, CDR2 ANQGSEA. The CDR3 is 13 amino acids. The CDR3 reads CSVQVPLYNEQFF. The CDR3 DNA reads as TGCAGCGTTCAAGTCCCCCTTTACAATGAGCAGTTCTTC.

This clonotype was picked up many times. At one end, the junction sequence differs from germline, possibly due to a read error. The chain couples TRBV20-1 to TRBJ2-7; 7 bases are a match to TRBD1. This CDR3 has 12 amino acids. Per the germline V gene, CDR1 is DFQATT and CDR2 is SNEGSKA (reference sequence). The CDR3 is CSAGETGSEQYF. The CDR3 DNA reads TGCAGTGCTGGAGAGACAGGGTCCGAGCAGTACTTC.

This clonotype was seen only a few times. The rearrangement links TRBV6-2 or TRBV6-3 to TRBJ1-1; 7 nucleotides agree with TRBD1. There are 14 residues in the CDR3. V shed 6 bases and J 4 bases; nucleotides not matched to a gene: 8. CDR1 and CDR2 (germline): MNHEY, SVGEGT. The CDR3 sequence is CASRNAGGSTEAFF. The CDR3 DNA follows: TGTGCCAGCAGAAACGCAGGGGGTAGCACTGAAGCTTTCTTT.

This clonotype was recorded at least ten times. The chain uses TRBV7-9 and TRBJ1-2, with D unresolved. This CDR3 spans 16 amino acids. V lost 5 bases and J lost 2, with 18 bases in between. CDR1 is SEHNR, CDR2 FQNEAQ, per germline (reference sequence). This CDR3 is CASSPSFGRSNYGYTF. The CDR3 DNA sequence: TGTGCCAGCAGCCCCTCGTTTGGGCGGTCGAACTATGGCTACACCTTC. The full variable domain, in which reference TRBV7-9 and TRBJ1-2 provide the parts outside the CDR3, is DTGVSQNPRHKITKRGQNVTFRCDPISEHNRLYWYRQTLGQGPEFLTYFQNEAQLEKSRLLSDRFSAERPKGSFSTLEIQRTEQGDSAMYLCASSPSFGRSNYGYTFGSGTRLTVV.

This clonotype was observed many times. The J gene is TRBJ2-7, the V gene TRBV18; TRBD1 matches at 9 bases. The CDR3 runs to 16 residues. Looked up from germline, CDR1 is KGHSH and CDR2 is LQKENI. Trimming removed 3 bases from V and 7 bases from J; junction bases left unmatched: 13. CDR3 in amino acids: CASSPLGQGIFVEQYF. The DNA for the CDR3 is TGTGCCAGCTCACCCCTGGGACAGGGAATTTTTGTGGAGCAGTACTTC.

This clonotype was observed at least ten times. The chain employs TRBV13 and TRBJ1-4; D is unclear. The CDR3 is 15 residues long. CDR1 and CDR2 from the germline V gene are PRHDT and FYEKMQ (reference sequence). Between the trimmed V and J ends, which lost 1 base and 8 bases, there was a span of 14 bases. CDR3 region: CASSLEGATSEKLFF. DNA of the CDR3: TGTGCCAGCAGCTTAGAGGGTGCGACTTCCGAAAAACTGTTTTTT.

Many counts were recorded for this clonotype. V gene TRBV20-1 combines with J gene TRBJ1-5; TRBD1 matches 9 bases. The CDR3 is made up of 14 amino acids. The J segment lost 11 bases and the V segment lost 7 bases, leaving 15 bases of the junction unmatched. Germline V gives CDR1 DFQATT, CDR2 SNEGSKA (reference sequence). As DNA, the CDR3 is TGCAGTGTTGAGCTCCGGGACAGGGTTAGGGCCCAGCATTTT. Its translation: CSVELRDRVRAQHF.

The sample holds many counts of this clonotype. This sequence joins TRBV29-1 and TRBJ2-4; D remains unclear. Between the trimmed V and J ends, which lost 4 bases and 0 bases, there was a span of 7 bases. The length of the CDR3 is 13 residues. CDR1 is SQVTM and CDR2 is ANQGSEA in the germline V gene. In DNA, the CDR3 is TGCAGCGTTGGGGATGTAGCCAAAAACATTCAGTACTTC. Encoded protein: CSVGDVAKNIQYF.

This clonotype was recorded at least ten times. The V call is TRBV28, the J call TRBJ2-1; D assignment may be TRBD1 or TRBD2 (6 bases each). This CDR3 has 15 residues. Deletions cut 5 bases from V and 9 bases from J, with 20 bases between. Germline V lookup: CDR1 MDHEN, CDR2 SYDVKM. The CDR3 loop is CASSPRGGPVAEQFF. The CDR3, as DNA: TGTGCCAGCAGTCCCCGAGGGGGGCCAGTAGCTGAGCAGTTCTTC.

The chain is built from TRBV18 and TRBJ2-5; unclear D gene. The CDR3 is 12 residues long. With 6 bases removed from V and 3 bases from J, the gap between germline ends came to 8 bases. Germline V gene sequence: CDR1 KGHSH, CDR2 LQKENI. Written as DNA, the CDR3 is TGTGCCAGCTCCGACCCGAAAGAGACCCAGTACTTC. Translation: CASSDPKETQYF. Together with reference TRBV18 and TRBJ2-5, the CDR3 gives the full variable domain: NAGVMQNPRHLVRRRGQEARLRCSPMKGHSHVYWYRQLPEEGLKFMVYLQKENIIDESGMPKERFSAEFPKEGPSILRIQQVVRGDSAAYFCASSDPKETQYFGPGTRLLVL.

This clonotype was found many times. CDR3 protein: CSARDTTGVGNQPQHF. In DNA, the CDR3 is TGCAGTGCTAGAGATACGACAGGGGTTGGCAATCAGCCCCAGCATTTT. The genes are TRBV20-1 and TRBJ1-5; 8 nucleotides align to TRBD1. The germline V gene has CDR1 DFQATT and CDR2 SNEGSKA (reference sequence). This CDR3 spans 16 amino acids. J gave up 2 bases and V 0 bases, and 6 bases lay outside the gene matches.

V usage is TRBV18 and J usage is TRBJ2-1; 7 bases match TRBD2. The germline V gene has CDR1 KGHSH and CDR2 LQKENI. CDR3 size: 16 residues. J lost 2 bases, V lost 3 bases, and 7 bases had no gene match. CDR3 sequence (DNA): TGTGCCAGCTCACCCGTTCGGGGGAGGGCCTACAATGAGCAGTTCTTC. Amino acid sequence: CASSPVRGRAYNEQFF.

There are many counts of this clonotype. The chain is built from TRBV7-2 and TRBJ1-5; TRBD1 aligns across 9 bases. This CDR3 region has 18 residues. Germline V gene sequence: CDR1 SGHTA, CDR2 FQGNSA. The V segment lost 5 bases and the J segment 1 base; nucleotides outside the gene matches: 12. The CDR3 loop reads CASSPTGTGPGSNQPQHF. The CDR3 nucleotides read TGTGCCAGCAGCCCGACCGGGACAGGGCCCGGCAGCAATCAGCCCCAGCATTTT.

This clonotype showed up many times. The chain couples TRBV20-1 to TRBJ2-1; TRBD2 agrees at 7 bases. This CDR3 spans 15 amino acids. Germline V gene lookup returns CDR1 DFQATT and CDR2 SNEGSKA (reference sequence). The ends lost 5 bases at V and 7 bases at J; junction bases unmatched: 14. CDR3 nucleotides: TGCAGTGCTGAGGGGCCGGGACTATGGCTTAATGAGCAGTTCTTC. Its protein product is CSAEGPGLWLNEQFF.

This clonotype was found many times. J is TRBJ1-2 and V is TRBV5-1; D may be TRBD1 (5 bases). Germline V gene sequence: CDR1 SGHRS, CDR2 YFSETQ. CDR3 length: 13 amino acids. V was pared by 7 bases and J by 8 bases, with 18 bases between. The CDR3 spells CASFNTGARGYTF. In DNA form, the CDR3 reads TGCGCCAGCTTCAACACAGGCGCGAGAGGCTACACCTTC.

The rearrangement joins TRBV20-1 to TRBJ2-7; D is perhaps TRBD1 or TRBD2 (5 bases each). The CDR3 has 14 residues. V was clipped by 3 bases and J by 1 base, with 13 bases between them. Germline V gene lookup returns CDR1 DFQATT and CDR2 SNEGSKA (reference sequence). For the CDR3, the DNA is TGCAGTGCTAGGTTGGGCTGGGGGTCCTACGAGCAGTACTTC. It codes for CSARLGWGSYEQYF.

This clonotype showed up many times. V and J are TRBV11-2 and TRBJ1-2; D gene ambiguous. Germline CDR1 and CDR2: SGHAT and FQNNGV. This CDR3 is 14 amino acids long. Trimming shortened V by 4 bases and J by 7 bases, and 16 bases separated the two germline ends. The CDR3 sequence: CASSSLGSSSGYTF. The CDR3 DNA reads TGTGCCAGCAGCTCCCTTGGGTCTAGCTCTGGCTACACCTTC.

This clonotype was observed at least ten times. J is TRBJ2-1 and V is TRBV29-1, with no clear D. V lost 7 bases to trimming and J lost 5 bases, with 12 bases between them. Germline V gene sequence: CDR1 SQVTM, CDR2 ANQGSEA. The CDR3 contains 12 residues. The DNA for the CDR3 is TGCAGCGCGGGTAGGGTGGACAATGAGCAGTTCTTC. It translates to CSAGRVDNEQFF.

The chain joins TRBV29-1 to TRBJ1-3; unclear D gene. Trimming left V 6 bases short and J 0 bases short, with 15 bases between. Germline CDR1 reads SQVTM; CDR2 reads ANQGSEA. The CDR3 is 15 amino acids. CDR3 loop: CSVVGLSSSGNTIYF. The CDR3 DNA follows: TGCAGCGTGGTAGGGCTGTCTAGCTCTGGAAACACCATATATTTT. The complete variable domain, with remaining parts taken from reference TRBV29-1 and TRBJ1-3, reads SAVISQKPSRDICQRGTSLTIQCQVDSQVTMMFWYRQQPGQSLTLIATANQGSEATYESGFVIDKFPISRPNLTFSTLTVSNMSPEDSSIYLCSVVGLSSSGNTIYFGEGSWLTVV.

This clonotype was detected ten times or more. The chain uses TRBV5-1 and TRBJ1-1, with D uncertain. This CDR3 is built from 15 residues. CDR1 SGHRS and CDR2 YFSETQ come from the germline V gene. The V and J ends lost 0 bases and 4 bases respectively, with 13 bases between them. CDR3 DNA: TGCGCCAGCAGCTTGGAAGATGGGGTCGGCACTGAAGCTTTCTTT. Amino acid sequence: CASSLEDGVGTEAFF. Drawing the rest from reference TRBV5-1 and TRBJ1-1, the complete variable domain is KAGVTQTPRYLIKTRGQQVTLSCSPISGHRSVSWYQQTPGQGLQFLFEYFSETQRNKGNFPGRFSGRQFSNSRSEMNVSTLELGDSALYLCASSLEDGVGTEAFFGQGTRLTVV.

The table lists this clonotype with many counts. V gene TRBV5-1 combines with J gene TRBJ2-2; the D is unclear. The CDR3 totals 13 residues. With 7 bases removed from V and 0 bases from J, the gap between germline ends came to 7 bases. Per germline, CDR1 SGHRS and CDR2 YFSETQ. The CDR3 is CASSAPNTGELFF. CDR3 nucleotide sequence: TGCGCCAGCTCTGCTCCGAACACCGGGGAGCTGTTTTTT.

This clonotype was counted a few times. The V gene is TRBV19, the J gene TRBJ2-2, with D perhaps being TRBD1 or TRBD2 (7 bases each). Germline lookup yields CDR1 LNHDA and CDR2 SQIVND (reference sequence). This CDR3 region has 14 residues. V shed 7 bases and J shed 3 bases, with 12 bases lying between them. The CDR3 spells CASKGGGHTGELFF. CDR3 nucleotides: TGTGCCAGTAAGGGAGGGGGCCACACCGGGGAGCTGTTTTTT.

This clonotype came up many times. This chain connects TRBV2 to TRBJ2-5; perhaps TRBD1 as D (6 bases). This CDR3 is 12 amino acids long. The V and J ends lost 5 bases and 4 bases respectively, with 8 bases between them. The germline gives CDR1 SNHLY, CDR2 FYNNEI. DNA of the CDR3: TGTGCCAGCAGTACAGGGAGAGAGACCCAGTACTTC. It is translated as CASSTGRETQYF.

In its sample, this clonotype was seen many times. The V call is TRBV7-9, the J call TRBJ2-2; D is undetermined. The ends were cut back, 0 bases at V and 6 bases at J, with 8 bases in the middle. Germline V gene data show CDR1 as SEHNR and CDR2 as FQNEAQ (reference sequence). This CDR3 has 14 amino acids. Here the CDR3 reads CASSLALNPGELFF. The CDR3 DNA reads TGTGCCAGCAGCTTAGCCCTCAACCCCGGGGAGCTGTTTTTT.

This clonotype appeared many times. J is TRBJ2-1 and V is TRBV24-1; D possibly corresponds to TRBD2 (7 bases). This CDR3 comprises 16 residues. The germline V and J ends were trimmed by 9 bases and 9 bases, with 26 bases remaining between them. The V gene's germline CDR1 is KGHDR and CDR2 SFDVKD. CDR3 amino acids: CATGKGGGTHWGEQFF. As DNA, the CDR3 is TGTGCCACCGGAAAAGGGGGGGGAACGCACTGGGGTGAGCAGTTCTTC.

This clonotype has a count of ten or more. The chain combines TRBV29-1 with TRBJ2-3, with TRBD1 identical over 9 bases. Germline V gene sequence: CDR1 SQVTM, CDR2 ANQGSEA. This CDR3 is 14 amino acids long. Germline trimming cut 7 bases from V and 6 bases from J; bases unmatched to any gene: 11. The CDR3: CSAEDRGSGDTQYF. CDR3 DNA: TGCAGCGCTGAGGACAGGGGAAGTGGGGATACGCAGTATTTT.

This clonotype has at least ten counts. J is TRBJ1-2 and V is TRBV6-5; D possibly corresponds to TRBD1 (6 bases). Germline V gives CDR1 MNHEY, CDR2 SVGAGI. Trimming shortened V by 5 bases and J by 8 bases, and 21 bases separated the two germline ends. This CDR3 is 15 amino acids long. CDR3 amino acids: CASSLFPRGAGGYTF. In DNA form, the CDR3 reads TGTGCCAGCAGTCTATTTCCCCGGGGGGCGGGAGGCTACACCTTC.

This clonotype was seen repeatedly, ten times or more. The rearrangement joins TRBV20-1 to TRBJ2-1; 9 bases map to TRBD2. V dropped 3 bases and J dropped 5; count of bases not matched to a gene: 8. Germline lookup yields CDR1 DFQATT and CDR2 SNEGSKA (reference sequence). This CDR3 contains 15 residues. The CDR3 coding sequence is TGCAGTGCTAGTTTCAGCGGGAGGCCCAACAATGAGCAGTTCTTC. Its protein is CSASFSGRPNNEQFF.

This clonotype has a count of ten or more. The rearrangement uses TRBV20-1 and TRBJ1-2; weak D call: TRBD1 (5 bases). This CDR3 is built from 13 residues. CDR1 is DFQATT, CDR2 SNEGSKA, per germline (reference sequence). V lost 5 bases, J lost 2 bases, and 12 bases lay in between. The CDR3: CSAAGTRNYGYTF. CDR3 sequence (DNA): TGCAGTGCTGCAGGGACGAGGAACTATGGCTACACCTTC.

This clonotype has a count of ten or more. The chain is built from TRBV29-1 and TRBJ2-7; a weak D match, TRBD2 (6 bases). Germline CDR1 reads SQVTM; CDR2 reads ANQGSEA. The CDR3 has 11 residues. The ends were cut back, 4 bases at V and 2 bases at J, with 6 bases in the middle. CDR3 in amino acids: CSVGTTYEQYF. The CDR3 DNA is TGCAGCGTTGGGACTACCTACGAGCAGTACTTC.

This clonotype was seen once. V usage is TRBV4-2 and J usage is TRBJ2-7, with 7 bases fitting TRBD2. This CDR3 comprises 16 residues. Germline V CDR1 and CDR2: LGHNA, YNFKEQ. The V and J ends lost 0 bases and 1 base, in that order; junction bases with no gene match: 6. DNA for the CDR3: TGTGCCAGCAGCCAAGATCCGGCGGGAGAATCCTACGAGCAGTACTTC. Protein: CASSQDPAGESYEQYF.